The clone carrying this T cell receptor beta chain was recorded a few times. Its antigen remains unidentified. The junction differs from germline at one of its ends, possibly a read error. Patients showing uncontrolled infection, other autoimmune disease, pregnancy or lactation were ineligible. Amplified TCR beta CDR3 regions derived from RNA transcripts. An initial round of RT-PCR targeting the TCR CDR3 relied on the HTBI primer set. MiXCR, applied by TCRdb to the multiplex PCR reads, yields one record per CDR3 protein. The table shows about 570,000 distinct CDR3 sequences, with just over 45% occurring only once. The sample is drawn from a study of T cells in Graves' hyperthyroidism and ophthalmopathy. Whole-study findings and limits: Ophthalmopathy got predicted by the model a median 6.5 months before its onset. Most clonotypes that expanded in the thyroid above 0.001 also showed up in blood. Stable hyperthyroidism was told apart from ophthalmopathy by a model built on 13 V-J features.

This TCR derives from an adult woman with Graves' disease, either hyperthyroidism or ophthalmopathy (not recorded which). Input material: peripheral blood or thyroid tissue (not recorded which).

The CDR3 nucleotides read TGCAGTGCTACACCCGGAGAGCTGTTTTTT. Its translation: CSATPGELFF. The chain couples TRBV20-1 to TRBJ2-2; D is unresolved. CDR1 and CDR2 from the germline V gene are DFQATT and SNEGSKA (reference sequence). This CDR3 is 10 amino acids long.